The entry that follows covers one T cell receptor beta chain sequence. As yet, its antigen is unknown. The record originates from a study of OX40 agonist ivuxolimab in advanced cancers. At the level of the study: Previous treatment with anti-PD-1, anti-PD-L1 or anti-CTLA-4 therapy was allowed; roughly 40% had received some.

Produced via immunoSEQ multiplex PCR; TCRdb's table is partial and in-frame only. Found here are about 14,000 clones, approximately 77% of them singletons; the top ten hold roughly 32%. Study-level results: At 0.1 to 3.0 mg/kg and by week 6, CD4+ and CD8+ T cells in the blood had expanded clonally.

This sample comprised CD4+ or CD8+ T cells sorted from blood, obtained in a trial of the OX40 agonist ivuxolimab. The receptor comes from an adult with an advanced solid tumor such as melanoma, head and neck, liver or kidney cancer.

DNA of the CDR3: TGTGCCAGCAGCAAAAACTTGGGCACTCGGCTGGGTCGGGGCTATGGCTACACCTTC. This codes for CASSKNLGTRLGRGYGYTF. The chain couples TRBV21-1 to TRBJ1-2. TRBV21-1 is a listed pseudogene. CDR3 length: 19 amino acids.